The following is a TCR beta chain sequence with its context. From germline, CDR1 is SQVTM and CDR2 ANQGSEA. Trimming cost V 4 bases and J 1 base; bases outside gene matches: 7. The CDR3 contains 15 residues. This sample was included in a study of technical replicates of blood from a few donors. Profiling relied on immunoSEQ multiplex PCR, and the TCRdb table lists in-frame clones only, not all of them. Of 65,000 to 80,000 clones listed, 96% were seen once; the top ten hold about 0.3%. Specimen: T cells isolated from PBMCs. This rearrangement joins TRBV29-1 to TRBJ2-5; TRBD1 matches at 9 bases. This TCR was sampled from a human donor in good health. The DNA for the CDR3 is TGCAGCGTTGGTCTGGGACAGGGAGGCCAAGAGACCCAGTACTTC. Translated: CSVGLGQGGQETQYF. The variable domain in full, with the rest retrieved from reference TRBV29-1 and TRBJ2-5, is SAVISQKPSRDICQRGTSLTIQCQVDSQVTMMFWYRQQPGQSLTLIATANQGSEATYESGFVIDKFPISRPNLTFSTLTVSNMSPEDSSIYLCSVGLGQGGQETQYFGPGTRLLVL.